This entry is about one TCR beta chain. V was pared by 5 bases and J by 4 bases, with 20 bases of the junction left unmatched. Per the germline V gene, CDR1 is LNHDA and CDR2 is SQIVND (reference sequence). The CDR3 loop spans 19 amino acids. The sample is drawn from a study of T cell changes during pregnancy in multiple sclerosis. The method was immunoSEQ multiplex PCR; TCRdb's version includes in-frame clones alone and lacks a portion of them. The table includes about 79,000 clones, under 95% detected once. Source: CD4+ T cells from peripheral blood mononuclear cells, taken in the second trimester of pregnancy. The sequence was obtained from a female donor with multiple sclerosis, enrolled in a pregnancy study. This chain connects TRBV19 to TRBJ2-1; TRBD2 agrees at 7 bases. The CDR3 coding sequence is TGTGCCAGTAGTCCTCGGCGGGGGTCGCAGCGACTGAATTACAATGAGCAGTTCTTC. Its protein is CASSPRRGSQRLNYNEQFF. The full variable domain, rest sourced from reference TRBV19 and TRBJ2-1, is DGGITQSPKYLFRKEGQNVTLSCEQNLNHDAMYWYRQDPGQGLRLIYYSQIVNDFQKGDIAEGYSVSREKKESFPLTVTSAQKNPTAFYLCASSPRRGSQRLNYNEQFFGPGTRLTVL.